The present entry profiles one T cell receptor beta chain with its context. What it binds is not known. V was pared by 1 base and J by 4 bases, with 13 bases between. Germline V gives CDR1 SGHDN, CDR2 FVKESK. The CDR3 loop spans 15 amino acids. TCRdb recomputed calls from the 5' RACE reads with MiXCR, one row per CDR3 protein. The sample shows 150,000 to 200,000 distinct CDR3 sequences, 10% to 15% of them seen only once. This specimen comes from a study of T-cell memory formation after mild COVID-19. Study-level information: The TCR clusters were mostly specific to one donor.

The study's findings and limits: Whereas later expanders leaned CD4+, clones contracting day 15 to 85 showed a balanced CD4/CD8 makeup. Cross-reactive memory appears to have joined, as suggested by some responding clones showing up in pre-infection memory.

The chain links TRBV14 to TRBJ1-2; no definite D call. The source is a man younger than 30 who had mild COVID-19 (a few samples of this study predate the infection). Cell type and time point are not known. Sample: PBMCs or a T cell subset sorted from them (not recorded which). This chain's CDR3 is CASSQAHNSPYGYTF. Written as DNA, the CDR3 is TGTGCCAGCAGCCAAGCGCACAATAGTCCCTATGGCTACACCTTC.